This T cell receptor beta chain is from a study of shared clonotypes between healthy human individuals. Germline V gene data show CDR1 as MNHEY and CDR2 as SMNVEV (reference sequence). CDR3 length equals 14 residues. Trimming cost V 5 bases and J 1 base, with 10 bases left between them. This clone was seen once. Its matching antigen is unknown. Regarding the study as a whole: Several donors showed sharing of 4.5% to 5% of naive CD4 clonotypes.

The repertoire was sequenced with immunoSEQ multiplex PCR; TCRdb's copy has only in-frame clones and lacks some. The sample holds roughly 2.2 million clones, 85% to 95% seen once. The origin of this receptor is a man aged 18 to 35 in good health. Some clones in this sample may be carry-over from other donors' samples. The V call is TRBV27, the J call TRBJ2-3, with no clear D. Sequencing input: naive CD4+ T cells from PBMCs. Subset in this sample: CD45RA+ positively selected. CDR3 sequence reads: CASSTHRGTDTQYF. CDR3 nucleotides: TGTGCCAGCAGTACCCACCGGGGCACAGATACGCAGTATTTT.